Listed here are 20 T cell receptor beta chains from one sample, sequenced in a study of blood T cell repertoires in COVID-19. Produced via immunoSEQ multiplex PCR; TCRdb's table is partial and in-frame only. The data hold under 200,000 clones, with under 80% observed a single time. The sample was peripheral blood. The receptors were sampled from a man between 65 and 85 years old with acute or convalescent COVID-19.

This clone was observed a few times. The rearrangement uses TRBV5-6 and TRBJ2-3; 8 nucleotides align to TRBD1. The CDR3 has 15 residues. The germline V gene encodes CDR1 SGHDT and CDR2 YYEEEE. V gave up 1 base and J gave up 1 base; unmatched junction bases: 2. The CDR3 loop reads CASSLLGQGTDTQYF. As DNA, the CDR3 is TGTGCCAGCAGCTTGTTGGGACAGGGCACAGATACGCAGTATTTT.

The chain carries TRBV12-3 or TRBV12-4 and TRBJ1-5; D is uncertain. Deletions cut 5 bases from V and 0 bases from J, with 2 bases between. The CDR3 spans 12 residues. CDR3 sequence reads: CASSHSNQPQHF. The CDR3 DNA is TGTGCCAGCAGTCATAGCAATCAGCCCCAGCATTTT.

This clone came up many times. The chain joins TRBV29-1 to TRBJ1-1; the D is unclear. Trimming took 4 bases from V and 0 from J, leaving 12 bases between them. There are 14 residues in the CDR3. The germline V gene encodes CDR1 SQVTM and CDR2 ANQGSEA. As DNA, the CDR3 is TGCAGCGTTGGCCACGGAGGATTGAACACTGAAGCTTTCTTT. Residues: CSVGHGGLNTEAFF. Looking up the rest from reference TRBV29-1 and TRBJ1-1 gives the full variable domain: SAVISQKPSRDICQRGTSLTIQCQVDSQVTMMFWYRQQPGQSLTLIATANQGSEATYESGFVIDKFPISRPNLTFSTLTVSNMSPEDSSIYLCSVGHGGLNTEAFFGQGTRLTVV.

This clone was detected ten times or more. This chain joins TRBV5-4 and TRBJ1-1, with 8 bases that match TRBD1. The germline V gene has CDR1 SGHNT and CDR2 YYREEE (reference sequence). V was clipped by 6 bases and J by 7 bases; unmatched bases: 5. The length of the CDR3 is 12 residues. The CDR3 loop reads CASNSGGREAFF. Here the CDR3 DNA reads TGTGCCAGCAATTCAGGGGGCCGTGAAGCTTTCTTT.

V usage is TRBV6-5 and J usage is TRBJ2-3; 10 bases are shared with TRBD2. Germline V lookup: CDR1 MNHEY, CDR2 SVGAGI. The CDR3 is 15 amino acids. The J segment lost 6 bases and the V segment lost 6 bases, leaving 9 bases of the junction unmatched. Here the CDR3 reads CASRSLAGVGDTQYF. The CDR3 DNA reads as TGTGCCAGCAGATCCCTAGCGGGAGTGGGTGATACGCAGTATTTT.

The chain combines TRBV28 with TRBJ1-3, with 7 bases aligning to TRBD1. The CDR3 sequence is 14 residues long. The ends lost 6 bases at V and 3 bases at J; junction bases unmatched: 5. The germline V gene encodes CDR1 MDHEN and CDR2 SYDVKM. CDR3 sequence: CASSRGDSGNTIYF. The CDR3 DNA reads TGTGCCAGCAGCCGAGGGGACAGTGGAAACACCATATATTTT.

This chain connects TRBV20-1 to TRBJ2-1; 9 nucleotides agree with TRBD2. Germline values: CDR1 DFQATT, CDR2 SNEGSKA (reference sequence). The CDR3 consists of 15 residues. V dropped 3 bases and J dropped 2; count of bases not matched to a gene: 5. CDR3 region: CSASRLAGTYNEQFF. For the CDR3, the DNA is TGCAGTGCTAGTCGGCTAGCGGGAACCTACAATGAGCAGTTCTTC.

The V call is TRBV3-1 (or the pseudogene TRBV3-2), the J call TRBJ2-7; no clear D. The germline V gene has CDR1 LGHDT and CDR2 YNNKEL (reference sequence). With 2 bases removed from V and 0 bases from J, the gap between germline ends came to 17 bases. This CDR3 is 17 amino acids long. CDR3 in DNA: TGTGCCAGCAGCCAACCGTTGATGGGCCGAAGCTCCTACGAGCAGTACTTC. It encodes CASSQPLMGRSSYEQYF.

This chain uses TRBV7-8 with TRBJ2-2, with D uncertain. Germline CDR1 and CDR2: SGHVS and FQNEAQ. CDR3 length: 13 residues. The germline V and J ends were trimmed by 1 base and 6 bases, with 6 bases remaining between them. CDR3 region: CASSLVLSGELFF. The CDR3 region has the DNA TGTGCCAGCAGCTTAGTTTTATCCGGGGAGCTGTTTTTT.

In its sample, this clone was seen a few times. V gene TRBV12-5 combines with J gene TRBJ1-5, with 8 bases matching TRBD1. The CDR3 loop spans 19 amino acids. The trim removed 3 bases at V and 2 bases at J, leaving 15 bases unmatched. Germline V lookup: CDR1 LGHNT, CDR2 FRNRAP. The CDR3 loop reads CASGLGVGRGLGGNQPQHF. The CDR3 nucleotides read TGTGCTAGTGGTTTAGGGGTGGGCAGGGGGCTTGGTGGCAATCAGCCCCAGCATTTT. The whole variable domain, filled in from reference TRBV12-5 and TRBJ1-5, reads DARVTQTPRHKVTEMGQEVTMRCQPILGHNTVFWYRQTMMQGLELLAYFRNRAPLDDSGMPKDRFSAEMPDATLATLKIQPSEPRDSAVYFCASGLGVGRGLGGNQPQHFGDGTRLSIL.

This chain uses TRBV28 with TRBJ2-3; D is perhaps TRBD1 (5 bases). This CDR3 is 12 amino acids long. Germline lookup yields CDR1 MDHEN and CDR2 SYDVKM. V was shortened by 10 bases and J by 2 bases, with 10 bases between the two germline ends. CDR3 nucleotides: TGTGCCATAAGGGGTGACACAGATACGCAGTATTTT. Its translation is CAIRGDTDTQYF.

This clone was seen more than once but under ten times. The chain employs TRBV11-2 and TRBJ2-2; the D is unclear. Germline V gene data show CDR1 as SGHAT and CDR2 as FQNNGV. Trimming left V 2 bases short and J 5 bases short, with 6 bases between. The CDR3 runs 13 residues. The CDR3 is CASSLSRTGELFF. The CDR3 nucleotides are TGTGCCAGCAGCTTAAGCAGGACCGGGGAGCTGTTTTTT. The variable domain in full, with the rest retrieved from reference TRBV11-2 and TRBJ2-2, is EAGVAQSPRYKIIEKRQSVAFWCNPISGHATLYWYQQILGQGPKLLIQFQNNGVVDDSQLPKDRFSAERLKGVDSTLKIQPAKLEDSAVYLCASSLSRTGELFFGEGSRLTVL.

This clone was recorded once. This chain joins TRBV20-1 and TRBJ1-1; no clear D. This CDR3 comprises 11 residues. Between the trimmed V and J ends, which lost 3 bases and 3 bases, there was a span of 5 bases. Per the germline V gene, CDR1 is DFQATT and CDR2 is SNEGSKA (reference sequence). The CDR3 DNA reads TGCAGTGCTAGTTGGCACACTGAAGCTTTCTTT. This sequence encodes CSASWHTEAFF.

The gene calls are TRBV24-1 and TRBJ2-3, with 7 bases lining up with TRBD1. J lost 6 bases, V lost 3 bases, and 8 bases had no gene match. The CDR3 totals 15 residues. CDR1 KGHDR and CDR2 SFDVKD come from the germline V gene. CDR3 loop: CATSDRHRGGDTQYF. CDR3 nucleotide sequence: TGTGCCACCAGTGATAGGCACAGGGGTGGGGATACGCAGTATTTT.

V gene TRBV24-1 combines with J gene TRBJ1-2; D gene ambiguous. V lost 4 bases to trimming and J lost 0 bases, with 14 bases between them. Per germline, CDR1 KGHDR and CDR2 SFDVKD. CDR3 length equals 16 residues. This chain's CDR3 is CATSDNGVLTNYGYTF. The CDR3 bases are TGTGCCACCAGTGACAACGGAGTTCTTACTAACTATGGCTACACCTTC.

A few counts support this clone. The V and J genes are TRBV18 and TRBJ2-1; 7 nucleotides agree with TRBD2. This CDR3 is 17 amino acids long. Trimming removed 3 bases from V and 0 bases from J; junction bases left unmatched: 8. CDR1 is KGHSH and CDR2 is LQKENI in the germline V gene. DNA for the CDR3: TGTGCCAGCTCACCGAGACCTAGCGGTAGCTCCTACAATGAGCAGTTCTTC. The encoded protein is CASSPRPSGSSYNEQFF. Full variable domain (missing parts from reference TRBV18 and TRBJ2-1): NAGVMQNPRHLVRRRGQEARLRCSPMKGHSHVYWYRQLPEEGLKFMVYLQKENIIDESGMPKERFSAEFPKEGPSILRIQQVVRGDSAAYFCASSPRPSGSSYNEQFFGPGTRLTVL.

The chain carries TRBV7-2 and TRBJ2-3; D is perhaps TRBD2 (6 bases). This CDR3 region has 14 residues. CDR1 SGHTA and CDR2 FQGNSA come from the germline V gene. Trimming cost V 3 bases and J 0 bases, with 7 bases left between them. CDR3 DNA sequence: TGTGCCAGCAGCTTTGCGGGGAGCACAGATACGCAGTATTTT. Amino acid sequence: CASSFAGSTDTQYF.

This clone was recorded many times. V is TRBV15 and J is TRBJ2-3; perhaps TRBD2 as D (6 bases). The CDR3 runs to 15 residues. The V end was cut by 3 bases, the J end by 2 bases, with 12 bases between. CDR1 and CDR2 (germline): LNHNV, YYDKDF (reference sequence). CDR3 coding DNA: TGTGCCACCAGCAGGGGACTGACTCCCACAGATACGCAGTATTTT. This sequence encodes CATSRGLTPTDTQYF.

The chain uses TRBV7-9 and TRBJ1-2; D may be TRBD1 (6 bases). Germline CDR1 is SEHNR and CDR2 is FQNEAQ (reference sequence). The CDR3 is 15 amino acids. V lost 0 bases, J lost 4 bases, and 12 bases lay in between. CDR3 residues: CASSLAWGGGYGYTF. CDR3 DNA: TGTGCCAGCAGCTTAGCATGGGGGGGCGGCTATGGCTACACCTTC.

The V gene is TRBV7-6, the J gene TRBJ1-1; TRBD1 matches 8 bases. From germline, CDR1 is SGHVS and CDR2 FNYEAQ. V lost 1 base, J lost 1 base, and 2 bases stayed unmatched. The CDR3 spans 15 residues. The DNA for the CDR3 is TGTGCCAGCAGCTTAGGGGACAGGAAGAACACTGAAGCTTTCTTT. Translating it yields CASSLGDRKNTEAFF. The variable domain in full, with the rest retrieved from reference TRBV7-6 and TRBJ1-1, is GAGVSQSPRYKVTKRGQDVALRCDPISGHVSLYWYRQALGQGPEFLTYFNYEAQQDKSGLPNDRFSAERPEGSISTLTIQRTEQRDSAMYRCASSLGDRKNTEAFFGQGTRLTVV.